These 22 T cell receptor beta chains share one sample of origin, sequenced in a study of graft-versus-host responses after intestinal transplantation. Profiled with immunoSEQ multiplex PCR; TCRdb holds only in-frame clones, not every one. The sample includes about 8,900 clones, 60% to 70% of them seen just once. Graft tissue was processed to release intraepithelial and lamina propria lymphocytes. The input for sequencing was ileum tissue, taken 450 to 470 days after transplant. All receptors come from a human patient who received an intestinal transplant, so some T cells may come from the graft donor.

The V and J genes are TRBV5-4 and TRBJ2-1; the match to TRBD2 covers 9 bases. The CDR3 is made up of 17 amino acids. With V trimmed by 5 bases and J by 3 bases, 12 bases remained unmatched. CDR1 and CDR2 from the germline V gene are SGHNT and YYREEE (reference sequence). CDR3 sequence (DNA): TGTGCCAGCAGATATGGCGTAGCGGGAGAAGTCTACAATGAGCAGTTCTTC. Translated, it gives CASRYGVAGEVYNEQFF.

This clone came up once. The chain is built from TRBV7-6 and TRBJ2-2, with D maybe TRBD1 (6 bases). The germline V gene encodes CDR1 SGHVS and CDR2 FNYEAQ. V was cut by 5 bases and J by 1 base, with 8 bases left in between. The CDR3 spans 14 residues. The CDR3 sequence: CASSQGLNTGELFF. The CDR3 bases are TGTGCCAGCAGCCAGGGGCTGAACACCGGGGAGCTGTTTTTT.

This clone was counted between two and nine times. The gene calls are TRBV10-3 and TRBJ1-5; no clear D gene. The CDR3 spans 14 residues. V lost 6 bases, J lost 3 bases, and 12 bases lay in between. Germline V CDR1 and CDR2: ENHRY, SYGVKD. Here the CDR3 reads CAISLDGSNQPQHF. CDR3 bases: TGTGCCATCAGCCTGGACGGGTCCAATCAGCCCCAGCATTTT.

V usage is TRBV4-1 and J usage is TRBJ1-3; D call uncertain. The germline gives CDR1 MGHRA, CDR2 YSYEKL. V lost 3 bases and J lost 7, with 13 bases in between. This CDR3 is built from 14 residues. The CDR3 region has the DNA TGCGCCAGCAGCCAGGAGGGCGTCGGGAACACCATATATTTT. Residues: CASSQEGVGNTIYF.

This chain uses TRBV28 with TRBJ1-6; the D gene is possibly TRBD1 (5 bases). The CDR3 is made up of 15 amino acids. Trimming removed 6 bases at V and 9 bases at J, with 18 bases between. In germline, CDR1 is MDHEN, CDR2 SYDVKM. The CDR3 sequence: CASRIQAPRSSPLHF. CDR3 in DNA: TGTGCCAGCAGGATACAGGCCCCCAGGAGTTCACCCCTCCACTTT.

The V gene is TRBV7-2, the J gene TRBJ1-5, with D uncertain. The V gene's germline CDR1 is SGHTA and CDR2 FQGNSA. The CDR3 extends over 13 amino acids. Trimming shortened V by 5 bases and J by 2 bases, and 7 bases separated the two germline ends. CDR3 nucleotide sequence: TGTGCCAGCAGCGTTAGGGGCAATCAGCCCCAGCATTTT. This translates into CASSVRGNQPQHF.

This clone is medium-sized. The V gene is TRBV18, the J gene TRBJ1-2, with 8 positions matching TRBD1. Looked up from germline, CDR1 is KGHSH and CDR2 is LQKENI. CDR3 length equals 14 residues. Unmatched junction bases numbered 2, after V lost 5 bases and J lost 0 bases. For the CDR3, the DNA is TGTGCCAGCTCAAGACAGGGGTCTAACTATGGCTACACCTTC. Protein: CASSRQGSNYGYTF.

The chain combines TRBV7-2 with TRBJ1-3; D might be TRBD1 (5 bases). Germline loops: CDR1 SGHTA, CDR2 FQGNSA. Trimming pared 2 bases from V and 0 bases from J, leaving 8 bases between. This CDR3 has 15 amino acids. The CDR3 loop reads CASSLRQGSGNTIYF. CDR3 DNA sequence: TGTGCCAGCAGCTTAAGGCAGGGCTCTGGAAACACCATATATTTT.

The CDR3 region has the DNA TGTGCCAGCCTTCGACCCGGGACAACCTACCGAAGGGGCTACGAGCAGTACGTC. Protein product: CASLRPGTTYRRGYEQYV. The genes are TRBV27 and TRBJ2-7; a possible D gene is TRBD1 (6 bases). The CDR3 spans 18 residues. CDR1 is MNHEY, CDR2 SMNVEV, per germline (reference sequence). The germline V and J ends were trimmed by 8 bases and 3 bases, with 29 bases remaining between them.

This chain connects TRBV6-1 to TRBJ2-7, with TRBD2 identical over 9 bases. With V trimmed by 7 bases and J by 0 bases, 4 bases remained unmatched. The V gene's germline CDR1 is MNHNS and CDR2 SASEGT. The CDR3 loop spans 14 amino acids. CDR3 in amino acids: CASNQRGASYEQYV. CDR3 bases: TGTGCCAGCAACCAGCGGGGGGCCTCCTACGAGCAGTACGTC.

This clone was counted a few times. The rearrangement joins TRBV6-6 to TRBJ2-1; 11 bases line up with TRBD1. Per the germline V gene, CDR1 is MNHNY and CDR2 is SVGAGI (reference sequence). The V and J ends lost 0 bases and 4 bases, in that order; junction bases with no gene match: 2. This CDR3 comprises 16 residues. DNA for the CDR3: TGTGCCAGCAGTTACTCGAGGGACAGGGGGTACAATGAGCAGTTCTTC. Translation: CASSYSRDRGYNEQFF.

The chain is built from TRBV4-2 and TRBJ2-1; D remains unclear. Germline values: CDR1 LGHNA, CDR2 YNFKEQ. The CDR3 extends over 13 amino acids. V dropped 8 bases and J dropped 0 bases, with 8 bases sitting between them. The CDR3 region is CASAPSSYNEQFF. CDR3 nucleotide sequence: TGTGCCAGCGCCCCTAGCTCCTACAATGAGCAGTTCTTC.

The chain uses TRBV20-1 and TRBJ1-1, with a tentative D call TRBD1 (5 bases). Germline values: CDR1 DFQATT, CDR2 SNEGSKA (reference sequence). This CDR3 region has 11 residues. The V end was cut by 4 bases, the J end by 4 bases, with 7 bases between. DNA of the CDR3: TGCAGTGCTACGGGGGGCACTGAAGCTTTCTTT. Its translation: CSATGGTEAFF.

This chain joins TRBV6-5 and TRBJ1-1; tentative D call: TRBD1 (5 bases). With 8 bases removed from V and 11 bases from J, the gap between germline ends came to 21 bases. Germline V lookup: CDR1 MNHEY, CDR2 SVGAGI. This CDR3 comprises 13 residues. The CDR3 sequence: CASSIVRGRAAFF. The CDR3 coding sequence is TGTGCCAGCTCCATAGTCCGGGGCCGCGCGGCTTTCTTT.

The rearrangement joins TRBV7-6 to TRBJ1-1; 11 nucleotides agree with TRBD1. CDR3 size: 14 residues. V lost 5 bases, J lost 11 bases, and 10 bases stayed unmatched. From germline, CDR1 is SGHVS and CDR2 FNYEAQ. In DNA, the CDR3 is TGTGCCAGCAGCGAGGGGACAGGGGGTTTTTTGGCTTTCTTT. As protein: CASSEGTGGFLAFF.

This sequence joins TRBV10-3 and TRBJ1-1; D not resolved. This CDR3 region has 14 residues. Germline assignment: CDR1 ENHRY and CDR2 SYGVKD. Trimming removed 1 base at V and 0 bases at J, with 6 bases between. CDR3 coding DNA: TGTGCCATCAGTGAGTTGGGCTTGAACACTGAAGCTTTCTTT. Protein: CAISELGLNTEAFF.

This clone was counted a few times. The genes are TRBV5-6 and TRBJ2-3; 10 bases align to TRBD2. Germline V gene lookup returns CDR1 SGHDT and CDR2 YYEEEE. This CDR3 region has 14 residues. Trimming at V came to 4 bases and at J to 3 bases, leaving 2 bases not matched to a gene. CDR3: CASSGGLATDTQYF. CDR3 sequence (DNA): TGTGCCAGCAGCGGGGGACTAGCGACAGATACGCAGTATTTT.

V and J are TRBV7-9 and TRBJ2-1, with D hard to call. Trimming stripped 11 bases from V and 1 base from J, with 9 bases between. CDR3 length equals 12 residues. The V gene's germline CDR1 is SEHNR and CDR2 FQNEAQ (reference sequence). CDR3 bases: TGTGCCTCCCTGGGATCCTACAATGAGCAGTTCTTC. Encoded protein: CASLGSYNEQFF.

This chain links TRBV6-5 with TRBJ2-3; 11 bases line up with TRBD2. The CDR3 consists of 15 residues. Germline CDR1 and CDR2: MNHEY and SVGAGI. V was pared by 5 bases and J by 3 bases, with 4 bases of the junction left unmatched. The CDR3 is CASSQTSGKTDTQYF. The CDR3 DNA follows: TGTGCCAGCAGTCAGACTAGCGGGAAGACAGATACGCAGTATTTT.

The chain links TRBV28 to TRBJ2-7; the D gene could be TRBD1 or TRBD2 (5 bases each). The V end lost 3 bases, the J end lost 2 bases, and 8 bases lay between the germline ends. Germline CDR1 MDHEN, CDR2 SYDVKM. The CDR3 extends over 13 amino acids. The CDR3 loop is CASSFEGPYEQYF. DNA of the CDR3: TGTGCCAGCAGTTTTGAGGGACCCTACGAGCAGTACTTC.

The V gene is TRBV11-3, the J gene TRBJ2-3; D gene ambiguous. This CDR3 region has 13 residues. Per the germline V gene, CDR1 is SGHNT and CDR2 is YENEEA. The V end lost 5 bases, the J end lost 4 bases, and 10 bases lay between the germline ends. The CDR3 reads CASSLGRADTQYF. Here the CDR3 DNA reads TGTGCCAGCAGCCTCGGACGAGCAGATACGCAGTATTTT. The full variable domain, its missing parts supplied by reference TRBV11-3 and TRBJ2-3, is EAGVVQSPRYKIIEKKQPVAFWCNPISGHNTLYWYLQNLGQGPELLIRYENEEAVDDSQLPKDRFSAERLKGVDSTLKIQPAELGDSAVYLCASSLGRADTQYFGPGTRLTVL.

V and J are TRBV7-8 and TRBJ2-6; 8 bases map to TRBD1. With V trimmed by 5 bases and J by 0 bases, 0 bases remained unmatched. Germline V gene lookup returns CDR1 SGHVS and CDR2 FQNEAQ. The CDR3 has 15 amino acids. The CDR3 DNA reads TGTGCCAGCAGCGACAGGGGCTCTGGGGCCAACGTCCTGACTTTC. It is translated as CASSDRGSGANVLTF.